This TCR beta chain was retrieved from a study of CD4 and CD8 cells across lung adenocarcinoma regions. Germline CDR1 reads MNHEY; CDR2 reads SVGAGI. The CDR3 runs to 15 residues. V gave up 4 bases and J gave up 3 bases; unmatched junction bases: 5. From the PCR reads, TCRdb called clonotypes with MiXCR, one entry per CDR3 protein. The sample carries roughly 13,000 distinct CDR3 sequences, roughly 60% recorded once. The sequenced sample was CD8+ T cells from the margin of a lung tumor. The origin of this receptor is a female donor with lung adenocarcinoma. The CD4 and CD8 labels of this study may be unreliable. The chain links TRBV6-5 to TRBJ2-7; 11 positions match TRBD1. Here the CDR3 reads CASSFKGQGGYEQYF. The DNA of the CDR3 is TGTGCCAGCAGTTTTAAGGGACAGGGGGGCTACGAGCAGTACTTC.